This is a list of T cell receptor beta chains from one sample in a study of blood T cells in healthy people across ages. One entry per CDR3 protein, called by TCRdb with MiXCR from the 5' RACE reads. The data contain 500,000 to 550,000 distinct CDR3 sequences, less than 25% of them singletons. The data were also submitted as part of a second study, on T cells of mothers and their children.

The sample taken for sequencing was blood. The receptors come from a boy between 5 and 17 years old in good health. CDR3s include the opening cysteine and the closing phenylalanine or tryptophan. Each record gives: clone size, J gene, V gene, D gene, CDR3 protein, CDR3 DNA. The D gene is left open where the match is weak. Expanded clones are given a class, and other clones once, few, many or no size at all.

NA TRBJ2-2 TRBV29-1 NA CSVATGANTGELFF TGCAGCGTCGCGACAGGAGCGAACACCGGGGAGCTGTTTTTT
NA TRBJ2-2 TRBV7-9 NA CASSLSGVDGELFF TGTGCCAGCAGCTTATCAGGGGTTGACGGGGAGCTGTTTTTT
NA TRBJ1-1 TRBV14 NA CASSQDRRGGAFF TGTGCCAGCAGCCAAGATCGGCGAGGAGGGGCTTTCTTT
few TRBJ2-1 TRBV4-3 TRBD1 CASSQDWTGSGGYNEQFF TGCGCCAGCAGCCAAGATTGGACAGGCAGCGGAGGCTACAATGAGCAGTTCTTC
NA TRBJ1-5 TRBV3-1 NA CASSQEATESYSNQPQHF TGTGCCAGCAGCCAAGAAGCCACTGAGTCCTATAGCAATCAGCCCCAGCATTTT
NA TRBJ2-7 TRBV29-1 NA CSVRESYEQYF TGCAGCGTTCGGGAATCCTACGAGCAGTACTTC
few TRBJ2-1 TRBV9 TRBD1 CASSPQGVEVPYNEQFF TGTGCCAGCAGCCCCCAGGGGGTGGAGGTCCCCTACAATGAGCAGTTCTTC
NA TRBJ2-1 TRBV27 TRBD2 CASNPGLAGGWVF TGTGCCAGCAACCCGGGACTAGCGGGAGGCTGGGTCTTC
few TRBJ2-1 TRBV14 NA CASSQGRGSGRIF TGTGCCAGCAGCCAAGGAAGGGGTAGCGGCAGGATCTTC
NA TRBJ2-2 TRBV29-1 NA CSVVSGGTGELFF TGCAGCGTCGTCTCCGGGGGCACCGGGGAGCTGTTTTTT
NA TRBJ1-2 TRBV7-2 NA CASSINWDATNYGYTF TGTGCCAGCAGCATAAACTGGGACGCCACTAACTATGGCTACACCTTC